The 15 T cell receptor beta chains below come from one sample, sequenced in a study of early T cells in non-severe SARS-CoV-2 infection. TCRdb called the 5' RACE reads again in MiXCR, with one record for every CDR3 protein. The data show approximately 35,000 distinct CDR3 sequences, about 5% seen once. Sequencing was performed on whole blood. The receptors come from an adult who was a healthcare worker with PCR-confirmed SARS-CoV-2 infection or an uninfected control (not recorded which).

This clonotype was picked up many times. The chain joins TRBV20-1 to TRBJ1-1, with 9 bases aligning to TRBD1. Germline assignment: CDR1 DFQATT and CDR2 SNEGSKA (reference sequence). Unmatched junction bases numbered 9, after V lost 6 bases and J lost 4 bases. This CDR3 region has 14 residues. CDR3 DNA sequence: TGCAGTGCCAATCCTATGACAGGGGGCACTGAAGCTTTCTTT. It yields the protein CSANPMTGGTEAFF.

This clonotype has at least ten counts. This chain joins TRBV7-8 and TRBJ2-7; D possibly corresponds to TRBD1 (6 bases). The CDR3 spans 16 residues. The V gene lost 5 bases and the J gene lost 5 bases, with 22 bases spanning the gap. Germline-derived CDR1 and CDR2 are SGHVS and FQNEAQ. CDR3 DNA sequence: TGTGCCAGCAGCCCGGCTCGGACAGCTTATGGACACGAGCAGTACTTC. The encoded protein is CASSPARTAYGHEQYF.

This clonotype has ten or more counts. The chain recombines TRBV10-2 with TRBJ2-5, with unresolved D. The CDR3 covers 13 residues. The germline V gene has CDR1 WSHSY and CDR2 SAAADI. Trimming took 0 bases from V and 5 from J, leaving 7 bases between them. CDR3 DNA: TGCGCCAGCAGTGAGTCTGAGAGGGAGACCCAGTACTTC. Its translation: CASSESERETQYF.

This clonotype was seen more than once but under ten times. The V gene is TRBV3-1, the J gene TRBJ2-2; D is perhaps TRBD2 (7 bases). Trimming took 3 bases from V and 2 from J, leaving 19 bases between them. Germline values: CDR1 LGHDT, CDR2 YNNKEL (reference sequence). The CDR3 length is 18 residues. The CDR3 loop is CASSQSGGGLRNTGELFF. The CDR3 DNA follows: TGTGCCAGCAGCCAGTCTGGCGGGGGCCTTCGTAACACCGGGGAGCTGTTTTTT.

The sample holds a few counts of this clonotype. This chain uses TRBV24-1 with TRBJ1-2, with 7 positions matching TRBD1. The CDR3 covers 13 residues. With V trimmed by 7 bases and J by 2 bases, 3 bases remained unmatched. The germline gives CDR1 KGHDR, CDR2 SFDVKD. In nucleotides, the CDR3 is TGTGCCACCAGGAAGGACAGGAACTATGGCTACACCTTC. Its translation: CATRKDRNYGYTF.

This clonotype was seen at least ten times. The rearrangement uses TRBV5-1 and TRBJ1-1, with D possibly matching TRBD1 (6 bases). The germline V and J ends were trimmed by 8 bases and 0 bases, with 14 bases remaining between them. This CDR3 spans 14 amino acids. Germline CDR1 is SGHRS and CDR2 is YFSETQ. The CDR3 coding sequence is TGCGCCAGTAGCCCACAGGGCGTGAACACTGAAGCTTTCTTT. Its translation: CASSPQGVNTEAFF.

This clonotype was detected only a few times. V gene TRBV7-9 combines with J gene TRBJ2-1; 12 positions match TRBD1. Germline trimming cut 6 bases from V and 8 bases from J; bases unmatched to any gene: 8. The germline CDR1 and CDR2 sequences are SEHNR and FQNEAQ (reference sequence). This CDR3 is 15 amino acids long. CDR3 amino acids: CASSSGTGGFDEQFF. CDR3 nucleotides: TGTGCCAGCAGTTCCGGGACAGGGGGCTTTGATGAGCAGTTCTTC.

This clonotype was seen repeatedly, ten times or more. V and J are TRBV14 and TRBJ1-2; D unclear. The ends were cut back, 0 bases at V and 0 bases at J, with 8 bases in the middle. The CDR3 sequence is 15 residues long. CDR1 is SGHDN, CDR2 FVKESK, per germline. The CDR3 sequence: CASSQELGANYGYTF. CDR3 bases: TGTGCCAGCAGCCAAGAACTCGGAGCTAACTATGGCTACACCTTC. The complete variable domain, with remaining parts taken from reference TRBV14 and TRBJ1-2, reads EAGVTQFPSHSVIEKGQTVTLRCDPISGHDNLYWYRRVMGKEIKFLLHFVKESKQDESGMPNNRFLAERTGGTYSTLKVQPAELEDSGVYFCASSQELGANYGYTFGSGTRLTVV.

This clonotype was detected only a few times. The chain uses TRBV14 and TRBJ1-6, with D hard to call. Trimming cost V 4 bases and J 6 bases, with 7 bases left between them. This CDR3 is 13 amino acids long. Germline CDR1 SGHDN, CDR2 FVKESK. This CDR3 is CASSPRVNSPLHF. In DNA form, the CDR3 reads TGTGCCAGCAGCCCCCGGGTTAATTCACCCCTCCACTTT.

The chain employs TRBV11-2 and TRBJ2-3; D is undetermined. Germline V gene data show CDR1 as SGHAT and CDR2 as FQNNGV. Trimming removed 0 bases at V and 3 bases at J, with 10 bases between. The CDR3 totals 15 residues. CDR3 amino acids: CASSLDGVRTDTQYF. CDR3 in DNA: TGTGCCAGCAGCTTAGATGGGGTTCGTACAGATACGCAGTATTTT. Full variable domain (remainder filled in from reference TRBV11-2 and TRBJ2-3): EAGVAQSPRYKIIEKRQSVAFWCNPISGHATLYWYQQILGQGPKLLIQFQNNGVVDDSQLPKDRFSAERLKGVDSTLKIQPAKLEDSAVYLCASSLDGVRTDTQYFGPGTRLTVL.

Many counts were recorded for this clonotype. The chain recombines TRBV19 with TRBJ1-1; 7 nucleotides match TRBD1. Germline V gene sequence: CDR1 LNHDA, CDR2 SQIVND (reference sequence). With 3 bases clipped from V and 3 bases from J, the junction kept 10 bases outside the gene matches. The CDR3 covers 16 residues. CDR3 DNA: TGTGCCAGTAGTATTAGAGGGGGCAGTGAGCACACTGAAGCTTTCTTT. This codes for CASSIRGGSEHTEAFF.

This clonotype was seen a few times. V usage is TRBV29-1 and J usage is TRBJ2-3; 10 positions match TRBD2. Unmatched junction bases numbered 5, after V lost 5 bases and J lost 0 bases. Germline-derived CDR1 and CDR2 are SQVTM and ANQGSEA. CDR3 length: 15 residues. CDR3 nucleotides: TGCAGCGTTACCTCAGCGGGGGGGAGCACAGATACGCAGTATTTT. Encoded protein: CSVTSAGGSTDTQYF.

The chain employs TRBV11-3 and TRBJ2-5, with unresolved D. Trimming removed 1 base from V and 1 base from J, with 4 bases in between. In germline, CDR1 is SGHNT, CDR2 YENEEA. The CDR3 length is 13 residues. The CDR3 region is CASSLGSQETQYF. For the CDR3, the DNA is TGTGCCAGCAGCTTAGGAAGCCAAGAGACCCAGTACTTC.

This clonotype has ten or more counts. CDR3 bases: TGCGCCAGCAGCCAAGATCTAAGTCAGCCCCAGCATTTT. Protein sequence: CASSQDLSQPQHF. The gene calls are TRBV4-3 and TRBJ1-5, with D hard to call. Germline V gives CDR1 LGHNA, CDR2 YSLEER. This CDR3 has 13 amino acids. V was shortened by 0 bases and J by 6 bases, with 6 bases between the two germline ends.

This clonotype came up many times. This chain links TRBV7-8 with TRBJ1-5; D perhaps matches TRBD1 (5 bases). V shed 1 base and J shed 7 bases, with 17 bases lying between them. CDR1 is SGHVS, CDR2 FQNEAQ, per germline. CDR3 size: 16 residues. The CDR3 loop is CASSLGRPGQLQPQHF. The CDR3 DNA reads TGTGCCAGCAGCTTAGGGCGGCCGGGGCAATTACAGCCCCAGCATTTT.